The rows below give T cell receptor beta chains drawn from one sample of a study of T cells in Graves' hyperthyroidism and ophthalmopathy. MiXCR, applied by TCRdb to the multiplex PCR reads, yields one record per CDR3 protein. Of almost 600,000 distinct CDR3 sequences in the sample, roughly 13% were seen once. The sequenced sample consisted of blood. The receptors shown here come from a woman between 25 and 40 years old with Graves' hyperthyroidism that later progressed to Graves' ophthalmopathy. Both conserved end residues are part of each CDR3. Each record gives: J gene, D gene, CDR3 length, V gene, clone size, CDR3 DNA, CDR3 protein. D genes are given only for firm matches. Clone sizes are given selectively: once, few, many, or a class where the clone is expanded.

J gene: TRBJ2-4; D gene: NA; CDR3 length: 16; V gene: TRBV25-1; clone size: NA; CDR3 DNA: TGTGCCAGCAGTGGTCTAGCGCCCCAAGCCAAAAACATTCAGTACTTC; CDR3 protein: CASSGLAPQAKNIQYF
J gene: TRBJ2-7; D gene: TRBD2; CDR3 length: 16; V gene: TRBV3-1; clone size: NA; CDR3 DNA: TGTGCCAGCAGCCAAGGCGATAGCGGGAGGGGGTACGAGCAGTACTTC; CDR3 protein: CASSQGDSGRGYEQYF
J gene: TRBJ2-1; D gene: NA; CDR3 length: 14; V gene: TRBV3-1; clone size: many; CDR3 DNA: TGTGCCAGCAGCCAAGTGGGAAGAGGGGATGAGCAGTTCTTC; CDR3 protein: CASSQVGRGDEQFF
J gene: TRBJ2-7; D gene: TRBD2; CDR3 length: 17; V gene: TRBV5-5; clone size: many; CDR3 DNA: TGTGCCAGCAGCTTGTACTCGACTAGCGGGGGTTTCTACGAGCAGTACTTC; CDR3 protein: CASSLYSTSGGFYEQYF
J gene: TRBJ1-5; D gene: TRBD1; CDR3 length: 15; V gene: TRBV7-2; clone size: few; CDR3 DNA: TGTGCCAGCAGCGGGACAGGGGGTGGCAATCAGCCCCAGCATTTT; CDR3 protein: CASSGTGGGNQPQHF
J gene: TRBJ1-6; D gene: NA; CDR3 length: 16; V gene: TRBV9; clone size: many; CDR3 DNA: TGTGCCAGCAGCGCCCGGGACACCTTTATTGGTTCACCCCTCCACTTT; CDR3 protein: CASSARDTFIGSPLHF
J gene: TRBJ2-3; D gene: TRBD2; CDR3 length: 15; V gene: TRBV7-2; clone size: many; CDR3 DNA: TGTGCCAGCAGCATAGGGACTAGCCAGGGAGATACGCAGTATTTT; CDR3 protein: CASSIGTSQGDTQYF
J gene: TRBJ1-1; D gene: NA; CDR3 length: 15; V gene: TRBV12-3/TRBV12-4; clone size: NA; CDR3 DNA: TGTGCCAGCAGTTTCCGACCGTACGTGAGCACTGAAGCTTTCTTT; CDR3 protein: CASSFRPYVSTEAFF
J gene: TRBJ2-7; D gene: TRBD1; CDR3 length: 17; V gene: TRBV4-1; clone size: NA; CDR3 DNA: TGCGCCAGCAGCACACAGGGGGCGGATATTCTCCGATACGAGCAGTACTTC; CDR3 protein: CASSTQGADILRYEQYF
J gene: TRBJ2-1; D gene: TRBD2; CDR3 length: 16; V gene: TRBV19; clone size: many; CDR3 DNA: TGTGCCAGTAGTAAACCCGGGACTAGCGGGAGGAATGAGCAGTTCTTC; CDR3 protein: CASSKPGTSGRNEQFF